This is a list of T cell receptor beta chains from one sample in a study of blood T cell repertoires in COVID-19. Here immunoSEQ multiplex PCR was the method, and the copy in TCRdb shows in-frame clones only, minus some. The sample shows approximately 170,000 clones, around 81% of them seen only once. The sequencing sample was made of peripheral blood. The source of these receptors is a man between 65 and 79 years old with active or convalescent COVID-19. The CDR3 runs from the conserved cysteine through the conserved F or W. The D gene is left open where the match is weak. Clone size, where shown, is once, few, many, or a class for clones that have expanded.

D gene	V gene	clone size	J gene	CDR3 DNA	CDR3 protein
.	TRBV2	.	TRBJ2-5	TGTGCCAGCAGTGAAGCACGTGGTACAGCCGGGACCCAGTACTTC	CASSEARGTAGTQYF
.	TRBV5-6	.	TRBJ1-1	TGTGCCAGCAGCTTGGCCGGCACAGTCACTGAAGCTTTCTTT	CASSLAGTVTEAFF
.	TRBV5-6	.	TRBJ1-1	TGTGCCAGCAGTCTTTTAGTCGCGGGGGGAAAAAACACTGAAGCTTTCTTT	CASSLLVAGGKNTEAFF
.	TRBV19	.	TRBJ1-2	TGTGCCAGTAGTCCGACATCGAATTATGGCTACACCTTC	CASSPTSNYGYTF
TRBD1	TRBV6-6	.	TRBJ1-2	TGTGCCAGCAGTTACACCTGGGACAGGGTAGGGGGCTACACCTTC	CASSYTWDRVGGYTF
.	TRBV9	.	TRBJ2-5	TGTGCCAGCAGCGTAGAAGCAGGGCAAGAGACCCAGTACTTC	CASSVEAGQETQYF
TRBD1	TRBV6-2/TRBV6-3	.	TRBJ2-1	TGTGCCAGCAGTTTTACTACCGGGACAGCAAGCTCCTACAATGAGCAGTTCTTC	CASSFTTGTASSYNEQFF
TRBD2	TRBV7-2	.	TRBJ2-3	TGTGCCAGCAGCTCCCAAGCGGGAGGCGGAGATACGCAGTATTTT	CASSSQAGGGDTQYF
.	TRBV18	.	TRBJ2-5	TGTGCCAGCTCACCACCGCCCAGACAAGAGACCCAGTACTTC	CASSPPPRQETQYF
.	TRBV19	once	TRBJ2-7	TGTGCCAGTAGTATGTTCGGAGGCAGGAGCTCCTACGAGCAGTACTTC	CASSMFGGRSSYEQYF
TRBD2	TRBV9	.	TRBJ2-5	TGTGCCAGCAGCGTAGCGTCTGGGGTAGCGGGAGTTGGGGTTGCTGAGACCCAGTACTTC	CASSVASGVAGVGVAETQYF
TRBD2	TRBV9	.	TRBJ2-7	TGTGCCAGCAGCGAGCGGGGGCTGAGCTCCTACGAGCAGTACTTC	CASSERGLSSYEQYF
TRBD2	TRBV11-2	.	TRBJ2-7	TGTGCCAGCAGCTTAGAAGGGACTAGCGGGATCTACGAGCAGTACTTC	CASSLEGTSGIYEQYF
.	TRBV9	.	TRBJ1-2	TGTGCCAGCAGCGTAGCCCCAGGGTGGAGCTATGGCTACACCTTC	CASSVAPGWSYGYTF
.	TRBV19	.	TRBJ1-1	TGTGCCAGTAACCCTCGGACAGCGGCCGGCACTGAAGCTTTCTTT	CASNPRTAAGTEAFF
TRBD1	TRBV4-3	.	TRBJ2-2	TGCGCCAGCAGCCAGAACCGGGACAGGATGTTCCGGGAGCTGTTTTTT	CASSQNRDRMFRELFF